The 18 T cell receptor beta chains given below trace back to one sample, sequenced in a study of blood T cell repertoires in COVID-19. Measured with immunoSEQ multiplex PCR; TCRdb has only the in-frame clones, and not every one. The table records roughly 220,000 clones, more than 85% of them present only once. The sample consisted of peripheral blood. These TCRs come from a woman in her forties or fifties with COVID-19, enrolled during active disease.

The genes are TRBV5-4 and TRBJ2-7; a weak D match, TRBD1 (6 bases). Germline V gene sequence: CDR1 SGHNT, CDR2 YYREEE (reference sequence). The CDR3 totals 14 residues. With 3 bases removed from V and 2 bases from J, the gap between germline ends came to 12 bases. DNA for the CDR3: TGTGCCAGCAGCTCTGACGACAGGCCCTACGAGCAGTACTTC. This gives the protein CASSSDDRPYEQYF. The variable domain in full, completed from reference TRBV5-4 and TRBJ2-7, reads ETGVTQSPTHLIKTRGQQVTLRCSSQSGHNTVSWYQQALGQGPQFIFQYYREEENGRGNFPPRFSGLQFPNYSSELNVNALELDDSALYLCASSSDDRPYEQYFGPGTRLTVT.

The chain links TRBV6-5 to TRBJ2-7, with D perhaps matching TRBD2 (5 bases). CDR1 and CDR2 from the germline V gene are MNHEY and SVGAGI. This CDR3 spans 14 amino acids. V was cut by 8 bases and J by 3 bases, with 17 bases left in between. The CDR3: CASARISGDYEQYV. CDR3 bases: TGTGCCAGCGCTAGGATCTCCGGGGACTACGAGCAGTACGTC.

The chain carries TRBV5-1 and TRBJ1-1; 7 positions match TRBD1. The junction had 5 bases not matched to a gene; V was cut back by 0 bases and J by 0 bases. Germline-derived CDR1 and CDR2 are SGHRS and YFSETQ. The CDR3 runs to 16 residues. The CDR3 here is CASSLAGGTMNTEAFF. CDR3 coding DNA: TGCGCCAGCAGCTTGGCAGGGGGTACTATGAACACTGAAGCTTTCTTT.

The chain is built from TRBV10-3 and TRBJ2-7; 9 nucleotides match TRBD1. This CDR3 is built from 13 residues. The trim removed 8 bases at V and 3 bases at J, leaving 5 bases unmatched. The germline V gene has CDR1 ENHRY and CDR2 SYGVKD. The chain's CDR3 is CAIQQGANYEQYF. In DNA, the CDR3 is TGTGCCATCCAACAGGGGGCCAACTACGAGCAGTACTTC.

The V and J genes are TRBV6-5 and TRBJ1-1, with D maybe TRBD1 (5 bases). There are 16 residues in the CDR3. Trimming pared 0 bases from V and 8 bases from J, leaving 19 bases between. Germline V lookup: CDR1 MNHEY, CDR2 SVGAGI. The CDR3 loop reads CASSYSSDSHSWEAFF. CDR3 nucleotides: TGTGCCAGCAGTTACTCTTCTGACAGCCACAGTTGGGAAGCTTTCTTT.

The chain is built from TRBV29-1 and TRBJ1-5, with D hard to call. This CDR3 is 12 amino acids long. Between the trimmed V and J ends, which lost 7 bases and 5 bases, there was a span of 12 bases. From germline, CDR1 is SQVTM and CDR2 ANQGSEA. CDR3 nucleotides: TGCAGCGCGGGGTCCGGGGATCAGCCCCAGCATTTT. As protein: CSAGSGDQPQHF. Combining the CDR3 with reference TRBV29-1 and TRBJ1-5 gives the whole variable domain SAVISQKPSRDICQRGTSLTIQCQVDSQVTMMFWYRQQPGQSLTLIATANQGSEATYESGFVIDKFPISRPNLTFSTLTVSNMSPEDSSIYLCSAGSGDQPQHFGDGTRLSIL.

The rearrangement uses TRBV7-8 and TRBJ1-2; 7 bases agree with TRBD1. The CDR3 has 16 amino acids. The germline V gene encodes CDR1 SGHVS and CDR2 FQNEAQ. V was pared by 5 bases and J by 8 bases, with 17 bases of the junction left unmatched. CDR3 in amino acids: CASSKTGGGAVDGYTF. CDR3 DNA sequence: TGTGCCAGCAGCAAGACGGGAGGGGGCGCGGTCGACGGCTACACCTTC.

The chain joins TRBV5-1 to TRBJ2-7; D unclear. V lost 0 bases, J lost 0 bases, and 10 bases lay in between. The length of the CDR3 is 15 residues. CDR1 and CDR2 from the germline V gene are SGHRS and YFSETQ. The CDR3 loop reads CASSLALRSSYEQYF. The CDR3 region has the DNA TGCGCCAGCAGCTTGGCCCTACGGAGCTCCTACGAGCAGTACTTC.

The J gene is TRBJ1-5, the V gene TRBV9; unclear D gene. CDR1 and CDR2 (germline): SGDLS, YYNGEE. The CDR3 totals 14 residues. V dropped 0 bases and J dropped 5 bases, with 9 bases sitting between them. The CDR3 loop reads CASSVDEAYQPQHF. In nucleotides, the CDR3 is TGTGCCAGCAGCGTAGACGAGGCCTATCAGCCCCAGCATTTT.

A single count supports this clone. The chain joins TRBV2 to TRBJ2-1; 8 bases line up with TRBD1. Trimming removed 2 bases from V and 4 bases from J; junction bases left unmatched: 7. The germline V gene has CDR1 SNHLY and CDR2 FYNNEI. The CDR3 runs 16 residues. CDR3 in DNA: TGTGCCAGCAGTGAATTCGCGGACAGGGTTTACAATGAGCAGTTCTTC. The encoded protein is CASSEFADRVYNEQFF.

CDR3: CASSVGVGRGQWNEKLFF. DNA of the CDR3: TGTGCCAGCAGCGTAGGGGTGGGAAGGGGGCAGTGGAATGAAAAACTGTTTTTT. The chain couples TRBV9 to TRBJ1-4, with 7 bases that match TRBD1. Germline CDR1 SGDLS, CDR2 YYNGEE. The V and J ends lost 0 bases and 5 bases, in that order; junction bases with no gene match: 13. The CDR3 has 18 residues.

The V gene is TRBV20-1, the J gene TRBJ2-1; 11 positions match TRBD2. After removal of 3 bases from V and 2 bases from J, the junction contained 9 bases not matched to a gene. The CDR3 extends over 17 amino acids. Per germline, CDR1 DFQATT and CDR2 SNEGSKA (reference sequence). DNA of the CDR3: TGCAGTGCTAGTAGTAGCGGGGGGGGTAAGACCTACAATGAGCAGTTCTTC. It translates to CSASSSGGGKTYNEQFF.

J is TRBJ1-4 and V is TRBV3-1 (or the pseudogene TRBV3-2); D is perhaps TRBD1 (6 bases). Germline CDR1 reads LGHDT; CDR2 reads YNNKEL (reference sequence). The CDR3 totals 16 residues. V was cut by 0 bases and J by 8 bases, with 16 bases left in between. The CDR3 spells CASSQDGTGLKEKLFF. The CDR3 nucleotides are TGTGCCAGCAGCCAAGATGGAACAGGGCTTAAAGAAAAACTGTTTTTT.

This sequence joins TRBV9 and TRBJ2-7; 13 bases agree with TRBD2. CDR1 and CDR2 (germline): SGDLS, YYNGEE. Trimming removed 3 bases from V and 0 bases from J; junction bases left unmatched: 3. The CDR3 runs 16 residues. CDR3: CASSAGLAGASYEQYF. The CDR3 region has the DNA TGTGCCAGCAGCGCAGGACTAGCGGGGGCCTCCTACGAGCAGTACTTC.

The rearrangement uses TRBV7-8 and TRBJ1-1; 8 nucleotides line up with TRBD1. CDR3 size: 15 residues. The germline gives CDR1 SGHVS, CDR2 FQNEAQ. The ends lost 5 bases at V and 4 bases at J; junction bases unmatched: 9. The CDR3 bases are TGTGCCAGCAGCACCGTGACAGGGGACTTCACTGAAGCTTTCTTT. Translated: CASSTVTGDFTEAFF.

The chain has TRBV2 and TRBJ2-3; weak D call: TRBD2 (6 bases). The V end lost 5 bases, the J end lost 5 bases, and 11 bases lay between the germline ends. Germline V gene lookup returns CDR1 SNHLY and CDR2 FYNNEI. The CDR3 is made up of 13 amino acids. The CDR3 loop reads CASSRGAKDTQYF. The CDR3 DNA follows: TGTGCCAGCAGTCGCGGGGCTAAAGATACGCAGTATTTT.

The chain joins TRBV10-2 to TRBJ1-2, with D possibly TRBD1 on 6 matching bases. V was shortened by 5 bases and J by 4 bases, with 11 bases between the two germline ends. CDR1 is WSHSY, CDR2 SAAADI, per germline. This CDR3 has 13 residues. Here the CDR3 DNA reads TGCGCCAGCAGTTTAGACAGGAGCTATGGCTACACCTTC. It codes for CASSLDRSYGYTF.

The table lists this clone with a count of one. This chain links TRBV7-2 with TRBJ2-3, with 9 bases fitting TRBD2. This CDR3 contains 15 residues. V trimming: 4 bases; J trimming: 5 bases; junction bases outside the gene matches: 7. Germline values: CDR1 SGHTA, CDR2 FQGNSA. The CDR3 sequence is CASSWGLAGGDTQYF. The CDR3 DNA follows: TGTGCCAGCAGCTGGGGACTAGCAGGAGGAGATACGCAGTATTTT. Filled out from reference TRBV7-2 and TRBJ2-3, the complete variable domain reads GAGVSQSPSNKVTEKGKDVELRCDPISGHTALYWYRQSLGQGLEFLIYFQGNSAPDKSGLPSDRFSAERTGGSVSTLTIQRTQQEDSAVYLCASSWGLAGGDTQYFGPGTRLTVL.